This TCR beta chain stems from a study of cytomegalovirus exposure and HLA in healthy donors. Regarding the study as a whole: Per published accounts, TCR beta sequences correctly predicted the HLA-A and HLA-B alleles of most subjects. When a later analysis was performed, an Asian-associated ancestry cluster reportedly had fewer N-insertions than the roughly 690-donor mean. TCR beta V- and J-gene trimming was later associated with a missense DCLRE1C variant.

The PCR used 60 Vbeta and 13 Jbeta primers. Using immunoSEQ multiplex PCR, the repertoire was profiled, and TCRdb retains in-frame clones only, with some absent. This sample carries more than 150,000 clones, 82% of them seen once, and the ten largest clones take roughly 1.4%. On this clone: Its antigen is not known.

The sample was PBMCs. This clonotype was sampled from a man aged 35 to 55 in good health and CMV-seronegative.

The CDR3 DNA sequence: TGTGCCAGCAGCCGCAGGTTCCGGGACTCCAGAAGCTACGAGCAGTACTTC. This encodes CASSRRFRDSRSYEQYF. This rearrangement joins TRBV11-3 to TRBJ2-7; D is perhaps TRBD2 (6 bases). CDR3 length: 17 residues. Germline loops: CDR1 SGHNT, CDR2 YENEEA. V shed 5 bases and J shed 3 bases, with 23 bases lying between them.